A single sample gave rise to the 29 T cell receptor beta chains below, sequenced in a study of beta chain features in type 1 diabetes. Reverse transcribing all isolated RNA meant expressed TCRB transcripts were sequenced. This table comes from immunoSEQ multiplex PCR, and its TCRdb copy is limited to in-frame clones, with some not included. The sample contains 350,000 to 450,000 clones, 14% of which appear only once. The material sequenced was naive CD4+ T cells from blood. Receptor source: a man aged 25-45 years in good health.

This clone was recorded a few times. The V and J genes are TRBV5-1 and TRBJ2-1; possibly TRBD1 or TRBD2 for D (5 bases each). The CDR3 is made up of 16 amino acids. The V gene's germline CDR1 is SGHRS and CDR2 YFSETQ. The ends were cut back, 3 bases at V and 10 bases at J, with 23 bases in the middle. In DNA, the CDR3 is TGCGCCAGCAGCTCGACCGGGACGCCCGGACCGACGGAGCAGTTCTTC. This codes for CASSSTGTPGPTEQFF.

V and J are TRBV9 and TRBJ1-2; no definite D call. The CDR3 consists of 14 residues. The germline CDR1 and CDR2 sequences are SGDLS and YYNGEE. V was cut by 0 bases and J by 1 base, with 7 bases left in between. This CDR3 reads CASSVDSDNYGYTF. CDR3 sequence (DNA): TGTGCCAGCAGCGTAGACTCAGATAACTATGGCTACACCTTC.

This clone has only a few counts. The chain carries TRBV30 and TRBJ2-5, with D perhaps TRBD1 or TRBD2 (5 bases each). Trimming left V 5 bases short and J 5 bases short, with 12 bases between. Germline CDR1 GTSNPN, CDR2 SVGIG (reference sequence). This CDR3 region has 12 residues. CDR3 sequence reads: CAWRGTRETQYF. The DNA for the CDR3 is TGTGCCTGGCGTGGGACCCGGGAGACCCAGTACTTC.

The chain links TRBV5-1 to TRBJ2-1; 16 positions match TRBD2. This CDR3 contains 18 residues. Germline assignment: CDR1 SGHRS and CDR2 YFSETQ. The ends lost 4 bases at V and 2 bases at J; junction bases unmatched: 6. DNA for the CDR3: TGCGCCAGCAGCGGGGGACTAGCGGGAGGGCTTACCTACAATGAGCAGTTCTTC. This sequence encodes CASSGGLAGGLTYNEQFF.

This clone was counted between two and nine times. Germline is not matched at one junction end, which may reflect a read error. This chain uses TRBV4-1 with TRBJ2-1; either TRBD1 or TRBD2 may supply D (5 bases each). From germline, CDR1 is MGHRA and CDR2 YSYEKL. The CDR3 is 12 residues long. This chain's CDR3 is CASSPIGTQVVF. DNA for the CDR3: TGCGCCAGCAGTCCCATCGGGACCCAGGTCGTCTTC.

This clone was recorded a few times. This chain links TRBV5-6 with TRBJ2-3; TRBD2 matches 9 bases. Germline values: CDR1 SGHDT, CDR2 YYEEEE. The junction had 11 bases not matched to a gene; V was cut back by 3 bases and J by 6 bases. The CDR3 is 16 residues long. CDR3 loop: CASSSGTSRPPDTQYF. The CDR3 nucleotides read TGTGCCAGCAGCTCCGGGACTAGCCGACCCCCGGATACGCAGTATTTT.

The rearrangement uses TRBV27 and TRBJ2-7; D call uncertain. The CDR3 extends over 12 amino acids. V lost 5 bases to trimming and J lost 1 base, with 6 bases between them. CDR1 and CDR2 from the germline V gene are MNHEY and SMNVEV (reference sequence). The chain's CDR3 is CASSPESYEQYV. Here the CDR3 DNA reads TGTGCCAGCAGTCCTGAATCCTACGAGCAGTACGTC.

This chain links TRBV10-3 with TRBJ2-7; TRBD1 matches 7 bases. CDR1 ENHRY and CDR2 SYGVKD come from the germline V gene. V trimming: 0 bases; J trimming: 7 bases; junction bases outside the gene matches: 6. The CDR3 runs 14 residues. Here the CDR3 reads CAISESTGMGEQYF. CDR3 DNA: TGTGCCATCAGTGAGTCGACAGGGATGGGGGAGCAGTACTTC.

The rearrangement links TRBV5-1 to TRBJ2-7; 11 bases fit TRBD2. The trim removed 4 bases at V and 4 bases at J, leaving 7 bases unmatched. Germline V gene sequence: CDR1 SGHRS, CDR2 YFSETQ. The CDR3 loop spans 15 amino acids. CDR3: CASSPGLAGVYEQYV. In nucleotides, the CDR3 is TGCGCCAGCAGCCCCGGACTAGCGGGCGTGTACGAGCAGTACGTC.

This clone was counted only a few times. The chain carries TRBV30 and TRBJ2-7; 9 bases agree with TRBD1. The length of the CDR3 is 13 residues. The V gene end was trimmed by 4 bases and the J gene end by 2 bases; junction bases not matched to a gene: 3. From germline, CDR1 is GTSNPN and CDR2 SVGIG (reference sequence). The CDR3 here is CAWKGQGTYEQYV. Written as DNA, the CDR3 is TGTGCCTGGAAGGGACAGGGTACCTACGAGCAGTACGTC.

A word on this clone: This specimen includes other DNA sequences encoding the same CDR3. J is TRBJ1-5 and V is TRBV7-9; D perhaps matches TRBD1 (6 bases). The CDR3 contains 14 residues. The V and J ends lost 2 bases and 3 bases respectively, with 8 bases between them. Germline-derived CDR1 and CDR2 are SEHNR and FQNEAQ (reference sequence). The CDR3 nucleotides are TGTGCCAGCAGCTTACAGGGGTCCAATCAGCCCCAGCATTTT. Protein sequence: CASSLQGSNQPQHF.

This CDR3 is CASSHTGSVGLQAFF. The CDR3 region has the DNA TGTGCCAGCAGCCATACCGGCAGTGTGGGACTGCAAGCTTTCTTT. The chain is built from TRBV4-2 and TRBJ1-1, with D tentatively TRBD1 (5 bases). The CDR3 totals 15 residues. CDR1 is LGHNA, CDR2 YNFKEQ, per germline. Trimming removed 3 bases at V and 9 bases at J, with 20 bases between.

This clone was seen only a few times. The rearrangement joins TRBV9 to TRBJ2-1; D remains unclear. V was trimmed by 0 bases and J by 7 bases, leaving 17 bases between them. The CDR3 extends over 16 amino acids. CDR1 and CDR2 (germline): SGDLS, YYNGEE. The CDR3 reads CASSVALESLGNEQFF. The DNA for the CDR3 is TGTGCCAGCAGCGTAGCTTTGGAGAGTCTGGGGAATGAGCAGTTCTTC.

In this sample, this clone turned up a few times. The chain combines TRBV7-6 with TRBJ2-1; no clear D gene. The CDR3 is 11 amino acids. Germline CDR1 reads SGHVS; CDR2 reads FNYEAQ. Trimming pared 5 bases from V and 10 bases from J, leaving 9 bases between. CDR3 coding DNA: TGTGCCAGCAGCCAGAGATGGGAGCAGTTCTTC. Amino acid sequence: CASSQRWEQFF.

The chain couples TRBV10-1 to TRBJ2-1, with D possibly TRBD1 on 5 matching bases. The V end lost 3 bases, the J end lost 9 bases, and 18 bases lay between the germline ends. Per the germline V gene, CDR1 is WNHNN and CDR2 is SYGVQD (reference sequence). The CDR3 covers 15 residues. The CDR3 reads CASSDSIQARGEQFF. CDR3 coding DNA: TGCGCCAGCAGTGATAGCATACAGGCAAGGGGTGAGCAGTTCTTC.

This clone occurred a few times. No conserved phenylalanine or tryptophan ends this CDR3, so it is likely a read error. No DNA is shown, since the ends of the CDR3 on it are uncertain; the CDR3 is the one TCRdb lists. This chain's CDR3 is CASSLADRGAPL. This chain joins TRBV7-9 and TRBJ1-2; no check of the table's D call, TRBD1, against the DNA was made. Counting both end residues, the CDR3 totals 12 amino acids. The germline V gene encodes CDR1 SEHNR and CDR2 FQNEAQ (reference sequence).

This clone was seen only a few times. CDR3 sequence: CASSLRVDGANYGYTF. In DNA form, the CDR3 reads TGTGCCAGCAGCTTAAGGGTCGATGGTGCTAACTATGGCTACACCTTC. V is TRBV13 and J is TRBJ1-2; D uncertain. The germline V gene has CDR1 PRHDT and CDR2 FYEKMQ (reference sequence). The CDR3 contains 16 residues. V was shortened by 2 bases and J by 0 bases, with 13 bases between the two germline ends.

This clone was recorded a few times. The V call is TRBV5-1, the J call TRBJ2-3; TRBD2 matches 7 bases. Germline CDR1 is SGHRS and CDR2 is YFSETQ. CDR3 size: 15 residues. J was trimmed by 2 bases and V by 0 bases; bases with no gene match: 3. This CDR3 reads CASSLAGTITDTQYF. The CDR3 DNA reads as TGCGCCAGCAGCTTGGCCGGGACTATCACAGATACGCAGTATTTT.

The rearrangement uses TRBV9 and TRBJ2-3, with 8 bases identical to TRBD2. The CDR3 sequence is 15 residues long. CDR1 is SGDLS, CDR2 YYNGEE, per germline. The trim removed 9 bases at V and 2 bases at J, leaving 11 bases unmatched. DNA for the CDR3: TGTGCCACGACGATCGGGGGGGCACCCACAGATACGCAGTATTTT. It specifies CATTIGGAPTDTQYF.

This clone was seen only a few times. V is TRBV15 and J is TRBJ2-6; D is undetermined. Germline V gene lookup returns CDR1 LNHNV and CDR2 YYDKDF (reference sequence). The CDR3 is 16 residues long. V gave up 1 base and J gave up 4 bases, with 11 bases separating them. CDR3 nucleotides: TGTGCCACCAGCAGAGGATTAAGCCAAGGGGCCAACGTCCTGACTTTC. Protein product: CATSRGLSQGANVLTF. The full variable domain, rest sourced from reference TRBV15 and TRBJ2-6, is DAMVIQNPRYQVTQFGKPVTLSCSQTLNHNVMYWYQQKSSQAPKLLFHYYDKDFNNEADTPDNFQSRRPNTSFCFLDIRSPGLGDTAMYLCATSRGLSQGANVLTFGAGSRLTVL.

This clone was seen just once. The V call is TRBV13, the J call TRBJ1-1; 7 nucleotides line up with TRBD1. The J segment lost 5 bases and the V segment lost 2 bases, leaving 5 bases of the junction unmatched. The CDR3 loop spans 14 amino acids. The germline V gene encodes CDR1 PRHDT and CDR2 FYEKMQ (reference sequence). CDR3: CASSLRQGGTEAFF. CDR3 coding DNA: TGTGCCAGCAGCTTACGGCAGGGGGGAACTGAAGCTTTCTTT. Full variable domain (remainder filled in from reference TRBV13 and TRBJ1-1): AAGVIQSPRHLIKEKRETATLKCYPIPRHDTVYWYQQGPGQDPQFLISFYEKMQSDKGSIPDRFSAQQFSDYHSELNMSSLELGDSALYFCASSLRQGGTEAFFGQGTRLTVV.

The chain has TRBV7-2 and TRBJ1-1; D unclear. This CDR3 contains 14 residues. V dropped 1 base and J dropped 0 bases, with 6 bases sitting between them. CDR1 SGHTA and CDR2 FQGNSA come from the germline V gene. The CDR3 DNA reads as TGTGCCAGCAGCTTAGATTACGTGAACACTGAAGCTTTCTTT. Translating it yields CASSLDYVNTEAFF. The full variable domain, its missing parts supplied by reference TRBV7-2 and TRBJ1-1, is GAGVSQSPSNKVTEKGKDVELRCDPISGHTALYWYRQSLGQGLEFLIYFQGNSAPDKSGLPSDRFSAERTGGSVSTLTIQRTQQEDSAVYLCASSLDYVNTEAFFGQGTRLTVV.

CDR3 sequence (DNA): TGTGCCAGCAGCGCCGGGCTAGCGGGGGCGTTGATTCAGTACTTC. Its protein is CASSAGLAGALIQYF. This chain connects TRBV9 to TRBJ2-4, with 10 bases lining up with TRBD2. The CDR3 totals 15 residues. Germline CDR1 and CDR2: SGDLS and YYNGEE. V gave up 3 bases and J gave up 10 bases; unmatched junction bases: 10.

V usage is TRBV4-3 and J usage is TRBJ2-7; no reliable D call. The V end lost 4 bases, the J end lost 3 bases, and 22 bases lay between the germline ends. This CDR3 contains 17 residues. CDR1 and CDR2 from the germline V gene are LGHNA and YSLEER. In DNA, the CDR3 is TGCGCCAGCAGCCCGCTTGCAGGAGTTAATCCCCTCTACGAGCAGTACTTC. Amino acids: CASSPLAGVNPLYEQYF.

This clone was observed a handful of times. Within the sample, other DNA sequences also encode this same CDR3. The genes are TRBV10-3 and TRBJ2-1, with D possibly being TRBD1 (6 bases). V lost 4 bases, J lost 2 bases, and 9 bases lay in between. The CDR3 sequence is 14 residues long. CDR1 is ENHRY, CDR2 SYGVKD, per germline. The CDR3 spells CAISGGTTYNEQFF. CDR3 DNA: TGTGCCATCAGTGGAGGGACAACCTACAATGAGCAGTTCTTC.

The chain carries TRBV4-3 and TRBJ2-5, with TRBD1 identical over 8 bases. V lost 3 bases, J lost 3 bases, and 6 bases stayed unmatched. This CDR3 spans 15 amino acids. Germline assignment: CDR1 LGHNA and CDR2 YSLEER. CDR3 nucleotide sequence: TGCGCCAGCAGCCACTCCGGGACAGGCAAAGAGACCCAGTACTTC. It encodes CASSHSGTGKETQYF.

This clone was counted ten times or more. V is TRBV29-1 and J is TRBJ2-3; no clear D. The CDR3 length is 12 residues. V shed 0 bases and J shed 5 bases, with 6 bases lying between them. Germline CDR1 reads SQVTM; CDR2 reads ANQGSEA. The CDR3 DNA is TGCAGCGTTGAAGATCCTGTAGATACGCAGTATTTT. Protein: CSVEDPVDTQYF.

In this sample, this clone turned up a few times. The CDR3 loop reads CASSWDRDQPQHF. The CDR3 region has the DNA TGCGCCAGCAGCTGGGACAGGGATCAGCCCCAGCATTTT. V gene TRBV5-1 combines with J gene TRBJ1-5; 9 nucleotides line up with TRBD1. In germline, CDR1 is SGHRS, CDR2 YFSETQ. The length of the CDR3 is 13 residues. V trimming: 3 bases; J trimming: 5 bases; junction bases outside the gene matches: 0.

The chain combines TRBV11-2 with TRBJ2-5; no reliable D call. The germline CDR1 and CDR2 sequences are SGHAT and FQNNGV. This CDR3 has 12 amino acids. V lost 5 bases, J lost 4 bases, and 8 bases lay in between. The CDR3 nucleotides read TGTGCCAGCAGCAGAGATCGAGAGACCCAGTACTTC. Residues: CASSRDRETQYF.